This TCR beta chain appears in the sequencing data of a study of CD8+ T cells in alopecia areata. Treatment noted: oral pan-JAK inhibitor, 5-10 mg twice daily. Individuals with alopecia areata gave both lesional scalp punch biopsies and peripheral blood for collection. Extraction and reverse transcription of RNA yielded cDNA as the sequencing template. Produced via immunoSEQ multiplex PCR; TCRdb's table is partial and in-frame only. The sample includes around 270,000 clones, 58% of them seen just once. V lost 3 bases and J lost 4; bases outside the gene matches: 2. The CDR3 length is 14 residues. Germline V gene sequence: CDR1 SGHNT, CDR2 YENEEA.

The chain recombines TRBV11-3 with TRBJ2-1, with 8 bases lining up with TRBD2. The clonotype comes from a human donor with alopecia areata. The starting material was CD4+ T cells sorted from blood, obtained at week 24, from a patient treated with tofacitinib. CDR3 protein: CASSFGGGYNEQFF. Here the CDR3 DNA reads TGTGCCAGCAGCTTCGGGGGGGGATACAATGAGCAGTTCTTC.